Listed below are T cell receptor beta chains from one sample, sequenced in a study. TCRdb ran MiXCR on the 5' RACE reads and lists one entry per CDR3 protein. The sample carries about 57,000 distinct CDR3 sequences, around 24% recorded once. The sequenced material came from tumor-infiltrating Tregs sorted from the breast tumor. These receptors were taken from a female donor with breast cancer. CDR3s include the opening cysteine and the closing phenylalanine or tryptophan. Fields, in order: D gene, J gene, clone size, V gene, CDR3 protein, CDR3 DNA. The D gene is left open where the match is weak. Clone size is stated in some rows and not others, as once, few, many or a class when expanded.

NA | TRBJ1-6 | NA | TRBV12-3/TRBV12-4 | CASSLRGRPHSPLHF | TGTGCCAGCAGCCTTCGGGGCAGACCCCATTCACCCCTCCACTTT
TRBD1 | TRBJ2-4 | NA | TRBV27 | CASAHTGGQNIQYF | TGTGCCAGCGCACACACAGGGGGCCAAAACATTCAGTACTTC
TRBD1 | TRBJ1-1 | NA | TRBV20-1 | CSAIDRADTEAFF | TGCAGTGCTATCGACAGGGCGGACACTGAAGCTTTCTTT
TRBD2 | TRBJ2-3 | few | TRBV7-8 | CASSLGLAGGIADTQYF | TGTGCCAGCAGCTTAGGGCTAGCGGGGGGCATTGCAGATACGCAGTATTTT
TRBD1 | TRBJ2-1 | many | TRBV4-1 | CASSLLPGTGAAGYNEQFF | TGCGCCAGCAGCCTACTTCCCGGGACAGGGGCCGCGGGTTACAATGAGCAGTTCTTC
NA | TRBJ2-3 | few | TRBV28 | CASTSGQSTDTQYF | TGTGCCAGCACCTCCGGACAAAGCACAGATACGCAGTATTTT
TRBD1 | TRBJ2-2 | NA | TRBV6-5 | CACSSTGGTGELFF | TGTGCCTGCAGTTCTACAGGGGGGACCGGGGAGCTGTTTTTT
NA | TRBJ2-3 | many | TRBV5-1 | CASNPGTSTDTQYF | TGCGCCAGCAACCCTGGGACGAGCACAGATACGCAGTATTTT
NA | TRBJ2-3 | NA | TRBV29-1 | CSVEYSTDTQYF | TGCAGCGTTGAATATAGCACAGATACGCAGTATTTT
TRBD1 | TRBJ2-1 | few | TRBV2 | CASRKGVGGQGINEQFF | TGTGCCAGCAGGAAGGGGGTTGGGGGACAGGGGATCAATGAGCAGTTCTTC
NA | TRBJ2-7 | NA | TRBV12-3/TRBV12-4 | CASRLLGGPNEQYF | TGTGCCAGCAGGCTTTTGGGTGGGCCCAACGAGCAGTACTTC
NA | TRBJ2-2 | few | TRBV4-1 | CASRKGGSGELFF | TGCGCCAGCAGAAAAGGAGGCTCCGGGGAGCTGTTTTTT
TRBD2 | TRBJ2-1 | many | TRBV5-1 | CASSFPEWGGSSYNEQFF | TGCGCCAGCAGCTTCCCTGAGTGGGGCGGGAGCTCCTACAATGAGCAGTTCTTC
NA | TRBJ2-1 | few | TRBV6-2/TRBV6-3 | CASKPRGSGGGEQFF | TGTGCCAGCAAGCCACGGGGGTCAGGTGGTGGTGAGCAGTTCTTC
NA | TRBJ2-2 | many | TRBV29-1 | CSALGGYTGELFF | TGCAGCGCCCTGGGGGGTTACACCGGGGAGCTGTTTTTT
NA | TRBJ2-3 | few | TRBV5-1 | CASSPRGGTDTQYF | TGCGCCAGCAGCCCACGGGGAGGCACAGATACGCAGTATTTT
NA | TRBJ1-2 | few | TRBV10-2 | CASSEGGGSYGYTF | TGCGCCAGCAGTGAGGGAGGGGGAAGCTATGGCTACACCTTC
NA | TRBJ2-5 | NA | TRBV7-2 | CASSPTLGPETQYF | TGTGCCAGCAGTCCCACGCTGGGGCCGGAGACCCAGTACTTC
TRBD1 | TRBJ1-1 | NA | TRBV15 | CATSREKGANTEAFF | TGTGCCACCAGCAGAGAAAAGGGGGCGAACACTGAAGCTTTCTTT
NA | TRBJ2-5 | NA | TRBV20-1 | CSAPDTQETQYF | TGCAGTGCTCCAGACACCCAAGAGACCCAGTACTTC
TRBD1 | TRBJ1-3 | few | TRBV20-1 | CSGQGPSGNTIYF | TGCAGTGGACAGGGACCCTCTGGAAACACCATATATTTT
NA | TRBJ1-5 | NA | TRBV6-5 | CASTARGSNQPQHF | TGTGCCAGCACCGCGCGGGGCTCAAATCAGCCCCAGCATTTT
NA | TRBJ2-1 | few | TRBV4-2 | CASSQDAGTGSNEQFF | TGTGCCAGCAGCCAAGACGCAGGGACGGGGAGCAATGAGCAGTTCTTC
NA | TRBJ1-2 | few | TRBV29-1 | CSVGVRGDNYGYTF | TGCAGCGTTGGAGTGAGAGGGGATAACTATGGCTACACCTTC
NA | TRBJ1-1 | NA | TRBV29-1 | CSVDYHGPRVTEAFF | TGCAGCGTTGACTACCATGGACCCAGGGTCACTGAAGCTTTCTTT
NA | TRBJ2-5 | NA | TRBV9 | CASSVAEETQYF | TGTGCCAGCAGCGTAGCGGAAGAGACCCAGTACTTC
NA | TRBJ2-7 | few | TRBV5-6 | CASSPPGQSYEQYF | TGTGCCAGCAGCCCTCCGGGACAATCCTACGAGCAGTACTTC
NA | TRBJ1-1 | NA | TRBV5-1 | CASSLLGQLNTEAFF | TGCGCCAGCAGCTTGCTAGGGCAGTTGAACACTGAAGCTTTCTTT
NA | TRBJ1-1 | many | TRBV10-3 | CAIKVGGRDEAFF | TGTGCCATCAAGGTAGGAGGGCGGGATGAAGCTTTCTTT
NA | TRBJ2-7 | many | TRBV7-2 | CASSLESIYEQYF | TGTGCCAGCAGCTTAGAGTCGATATACGAGCAGTACTTC
NA | TRBJ1-2 | many | TRBV29-1 | CSVELYTNYGYTF | TGCAGCGTTGAGTTGTACACCAACTATGGCTACACCTTC
NA | TRBJ1-6 | NA | TRBV12-3/TRBV12-4 | CASSLQGNSPLHF | TGTGCCAGCAGTTTACAGGGAAATTCGCCCCTCCACTTT
TRBD1 | TRBJ1-1 | NA | TRBV9 | CASSVDGRGPRPEAFF | TGTGCCAGCAGCGTAGACGGGAGGGGGCCGAGGCCTGAAGCTTTCTTT
NA | TRBJ2-5 | NA | TRBV28 | CASRFGRRETQYF | TGTGCCAGCAGATTTGGACGCCGAGAGACCCAGTACTTC
NA | TRBJ2-5 | NA | TRBV7-3 | CASRMRETQYF | TGTGCCAGCAGGATGAGAGAGACCCAGTACTTC
NA | TRBJ2-2 | NA | TRBV5-1 | CASSLGQNTGELFF | TGCGCCAGCAGCTTAGGCCAGAACACCGGGGAGCTGTTTTTT
TRBD2 | TRBJ2-3 | many | TRBV9 | CASSALPLTSGRTDTQYF | TGTGCCAGCAGCGCCCTCCCCCTAACTAGCGGGAGAACAGATACGCAGTATTTT
TRBD2 | TRBJ2-1 | NA | TRBV28 | CASNKSGRDYNEQFF | TGTGCCAGCAATAAAAGCGGGAGAGACTACAATGAGCAGTTCTTC
NA | TRBJ1-2 | many | TRBV6-5 | CASSLRRTDHYGYTF | TGTGCCAGCAGTTTACGCCGGACAGACCACTATGGCTACACCTTC
NA | TRBJ2-7 | few | TRBV7-6 | CASSSIGGSSYEQYF | TGTGCCAGCAGCTCTATCGGGGGCAGCTCCTACGAGCAGTACTTC
TRBD2 | TRBJ2-1 | NA | TRBV5-6 | CASSPRPGLAGEREQFF | TGTGCCAGCAGCCCTAGGCCGGGACTAGCGGGAGAGCGGGAGCAGTTCTTC
NA | TRBJ1-6 | medium-sized | TRBV5-1 | CASSLDGTANSPLHF | TGCGCCAGCAGCTTGGACGGGACGGCAAATTCACCCCTCCACTTT
TRBD1 | TRBJ1-5 | NA | TRBV6-2/TRBV6-3 | CASRTPLGQGNQPQHF | TGTGCCAGCAGAACACCACTGGGACAGGGCAATCAGCCCCAGCATTTT
NA | TRBJ2-3 | many | TRBV3-1 | CASSQVGSGTDTQYF | TGTGCCAGCAGCCAAGTTGGTTCTGGCACAGATACGCAGTATTTT
NA | TRBJ2-3 | few | TRBV5-4 | CASSTRDGPVTQYF | TGTGCCAGCAGCACGAGGGACGGTCCCGTTACGCAGTATTTT
NA | TRBJ2-7 | NA | TRBV4-3 | CASSQLPGDSYGQYF | TGCGCCAGCAGCCAACTCCCAGGGGACTCCTACGGGCAGTACTTC
NA | TRBJ1-1 | NA | TRBV7-2 | CASSRTMMNTEAFF | TGTGCCAGCAGCCGAACGATGATGAACACTGAAGCTTTCTTT
TRBD2 | TRBJ2-3 | NA | TRBV12-3/TRBV12-4 | CASIWGRGDTQYF | TGTGCCAGCATCTGGGGGAGGGGAGATACGCAGTATTTT
NA | TRBJ1-4 | NA | TRBV11-2 | CASSPMLGKGEKLFF | TGTGCCAGCAGCCCGATGCTGGGGAAGGGTGAAAAACTGTTTTTT